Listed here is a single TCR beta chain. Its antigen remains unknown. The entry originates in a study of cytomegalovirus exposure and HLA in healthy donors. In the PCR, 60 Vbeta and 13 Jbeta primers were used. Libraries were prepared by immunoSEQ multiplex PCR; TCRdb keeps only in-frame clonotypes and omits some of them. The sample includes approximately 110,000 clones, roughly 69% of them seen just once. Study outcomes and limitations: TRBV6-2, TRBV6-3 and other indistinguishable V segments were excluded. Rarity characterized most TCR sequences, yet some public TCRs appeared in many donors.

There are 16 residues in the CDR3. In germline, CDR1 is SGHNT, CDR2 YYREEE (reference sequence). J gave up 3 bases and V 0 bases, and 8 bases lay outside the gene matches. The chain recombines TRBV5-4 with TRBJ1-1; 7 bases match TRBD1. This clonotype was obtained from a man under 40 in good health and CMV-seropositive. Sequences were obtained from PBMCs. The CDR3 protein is CASSLVPGGGDTEAFF. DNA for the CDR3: TGTGCCAGCAGCTTGGTGCCAGGGGGTGGGGACACTGAAGCTTTCTTT.